A selection of T cell receptor beta chains follows, all from one sample in a study of cytomegalovirus exposure and HLA in healthy donors. Some clones are missing from TCRdb's copy, which holds only in-frame ones; the method was immunoSEQ multiplex PCR. This sample has roughly 120,000 clones, with over 60% found just once. Specimen: PBMCs. These receptors originate from a woman aged 60-75 years in good health and CMV-seropositive. Both conserved end residues are part of each CDR3. Some rows have no size entry. The others give once, few or many, or a class for an expanded clone.

TRBV6-1,-,CASSEITGTATDTQYF
TRBV28,-,CASSPAGTTHYNEQFF
TRBV30,-,CAGTPGYDTEAFF
TRBV7-7,-,CASSPGTSGSLNGAQYF
TRBV11-2,-,CASSLEYLAGDEQYF
TRBV19,-,CATRGRANNEQFF
TRBV9,-,CASSDDTIGTGDETQYF
TRBV7-3,-,CASSPGRAGELFF
TRBV18,once,CASSPNQWIGTDPNTEAFF
TRBV10-3,-,CAISTPGTAGTEAFF
TRBV5-1,-,CASSQQTGAVSYEQYF
TRBV7-2,-,CASSLSGMAGYGYTF
TRBV18,-,CASSPTPEETQYF
TRBV7-6,-,CASPLKAGQPTNEKLFF
TRBV7-2,-,CASSLGGDRGAKNIQYF
TRBV4-2,-,CASSRNRASGYYEQYF
TRBV11-2,-,CASSLDRGLAGYNEQFF
TRBV18,few,CASSPGLAGMNEQFF
TRBV11-2,once,CASSLGLTSGDLETQYF
TRBV9,-,CASSVVGTGSGRQFF
TRBV9,-,CASSPLPGTGGAGAYNEQFF
TRBV7-8,-,CASSWTLRGDAFF
TRBV28,-,CASSLPATGNTEAFF
TRBV6-6,-,CASSYGWGTQNIQYF
TRBV7-9,-,CASSLGDRGNQPQHF
TRBV27,-,CASRLEYGYEQYF
TRBV7-9,-,CASSYRRGPLVEQYF
TRBV18,-,CASSPKRDSSEQYF
TRBV4-1,-,CASTRTSGWDTQYF
TRBV11-2,-,CASSLDRNTEAFF
TRBV2,-,CASRTHRAGTGELFF
TRBV5-1,-,CASSLGLGGRFEKLFF
TRBV5-1,once,CASSYSGSANTGELFF
TRBV10-3,-,CALAGGASHEQYF
TRBV27,-,CASSYREGLYNEQFF
TRBV28,once,CASSPLDRYQETQYF
TRBV6-6,-,CASSYSGGGQPQHF
TRBV5-1,-,CASRTGTAFYNEQFF
TRBV2,-,CASGSPFTDTQYF
TRBV11-2,-,CASSLRAGGEQYF
TRBV7-9,-,CSSSFARGSSYEQYF